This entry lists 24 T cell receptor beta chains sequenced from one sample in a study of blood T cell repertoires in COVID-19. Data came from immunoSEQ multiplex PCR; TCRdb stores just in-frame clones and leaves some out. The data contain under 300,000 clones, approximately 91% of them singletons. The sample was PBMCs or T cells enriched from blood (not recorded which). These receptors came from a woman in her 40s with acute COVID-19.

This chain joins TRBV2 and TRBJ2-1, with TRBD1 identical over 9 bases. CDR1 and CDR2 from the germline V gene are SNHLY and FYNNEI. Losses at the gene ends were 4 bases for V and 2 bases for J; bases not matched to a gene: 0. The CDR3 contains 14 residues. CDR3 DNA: TGTGCCAGCAGTGGACAGGGGGCCTACAATGAGCAGTTCTTC. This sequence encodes CASSGQGAYNEQFF.

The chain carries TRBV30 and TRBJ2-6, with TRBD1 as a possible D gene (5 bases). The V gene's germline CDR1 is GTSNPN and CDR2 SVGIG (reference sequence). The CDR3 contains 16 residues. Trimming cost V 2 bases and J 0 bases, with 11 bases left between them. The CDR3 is CAWSRGLSSGANVLTF. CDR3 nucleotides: TGTGCCTGGAGTAGGGGCCTGAGCTCTGGGGCCAACGTCCTGACTTTC.

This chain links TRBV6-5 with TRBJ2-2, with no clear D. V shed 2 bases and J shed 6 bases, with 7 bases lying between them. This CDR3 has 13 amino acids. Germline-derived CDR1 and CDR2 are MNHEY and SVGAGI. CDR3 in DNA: TGTGCCAGCAGTTACAGGAGCCCCGGGGAGCTGTTTTTT. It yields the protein CASSYRSPGELFF.

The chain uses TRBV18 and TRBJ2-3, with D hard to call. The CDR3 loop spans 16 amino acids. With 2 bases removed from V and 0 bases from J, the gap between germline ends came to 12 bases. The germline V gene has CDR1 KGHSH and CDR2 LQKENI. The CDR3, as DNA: TGTGCCAGCTCACCAAGACGGGTCTCTAGCACAGATACGCAGTATTTT. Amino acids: CASSPRRVSSTDTQYF.

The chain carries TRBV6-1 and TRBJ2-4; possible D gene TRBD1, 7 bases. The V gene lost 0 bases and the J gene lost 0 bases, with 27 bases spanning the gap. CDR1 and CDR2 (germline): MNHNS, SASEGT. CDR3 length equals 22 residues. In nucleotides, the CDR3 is TGTGCCAGCAGTGAAGCCCCCTTCGTGACAGGGACTGTCTCTTTAGCCAAAAACATTCAGTACTTC. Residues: CASSEAPFVTGTVSLAKNIQYF.

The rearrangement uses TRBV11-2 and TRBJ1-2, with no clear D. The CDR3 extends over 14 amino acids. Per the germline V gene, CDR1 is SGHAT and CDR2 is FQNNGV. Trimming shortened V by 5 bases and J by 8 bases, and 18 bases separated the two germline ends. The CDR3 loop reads CASSPGAASRGYTF. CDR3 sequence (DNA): TGTGCCAGCAGCCCTGGTGCAGCTTCTAGGGGCTACACCTTC.

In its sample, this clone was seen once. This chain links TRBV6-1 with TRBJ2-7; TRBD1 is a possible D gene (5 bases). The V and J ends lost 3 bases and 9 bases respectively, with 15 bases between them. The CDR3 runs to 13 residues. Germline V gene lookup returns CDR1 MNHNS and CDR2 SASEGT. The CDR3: CASSDREISGQYF. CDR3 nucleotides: TGTGCCAGCAGTGACAGGGAAATATCGGGGCAGTACTTC.

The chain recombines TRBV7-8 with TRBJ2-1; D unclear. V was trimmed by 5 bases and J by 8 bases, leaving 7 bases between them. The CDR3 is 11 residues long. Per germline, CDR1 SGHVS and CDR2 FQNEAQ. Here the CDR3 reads CASSAGDEQFF. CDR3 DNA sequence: TGTGCCAGCAGCGCCGGAGATGAGCAGTTCTTC.

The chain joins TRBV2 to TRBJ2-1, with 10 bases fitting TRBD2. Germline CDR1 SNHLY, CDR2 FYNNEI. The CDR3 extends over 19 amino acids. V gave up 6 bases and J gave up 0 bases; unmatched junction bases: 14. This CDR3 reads CASSLLAELAGRSYNEQFF. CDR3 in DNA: TGTGCCAGCAGCCTATTAGCGGAACTAGCGGGGCGCTCCTACAATGAGCAGTTCTTC. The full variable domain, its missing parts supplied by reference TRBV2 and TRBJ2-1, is EPEVTQTPSHQVTQMGQEVILRCVPISNHLYFYWYRQILGQKVEFLVSFYNNEISEKSEIFDDQFSVERPDGSNFTLKIRSTKLEDSAMYFCASSLLAELAGRSYNEQFFGPGTRLTVL.

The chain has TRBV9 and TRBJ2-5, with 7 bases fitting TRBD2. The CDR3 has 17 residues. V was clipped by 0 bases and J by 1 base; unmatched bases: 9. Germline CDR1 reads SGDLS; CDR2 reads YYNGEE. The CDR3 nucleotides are TGTGCCAGCAGCGTAGGTCTCCTAGCGGACCTCCAAGAGACCCAGTACTTC. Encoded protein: CASSVGLLADLQETQYF.

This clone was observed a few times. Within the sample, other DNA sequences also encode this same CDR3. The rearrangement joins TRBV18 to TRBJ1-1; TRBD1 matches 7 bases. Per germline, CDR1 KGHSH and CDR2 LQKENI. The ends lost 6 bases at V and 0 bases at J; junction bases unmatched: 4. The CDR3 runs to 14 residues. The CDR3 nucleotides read TGTGCCAGCTCGCCCGGGACAGTGAACACTGAAGCTTTCTTT. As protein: CASSPGTVNTEAFF.

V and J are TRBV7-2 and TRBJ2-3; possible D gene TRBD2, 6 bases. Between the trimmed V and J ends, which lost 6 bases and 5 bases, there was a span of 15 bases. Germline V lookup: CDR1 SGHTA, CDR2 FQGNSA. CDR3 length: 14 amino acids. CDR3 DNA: TGTGCCAGCAGACCGAGCGGAGGGGAAGATACGCAGTATTTT. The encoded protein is CASRPSGGEDTQYF.

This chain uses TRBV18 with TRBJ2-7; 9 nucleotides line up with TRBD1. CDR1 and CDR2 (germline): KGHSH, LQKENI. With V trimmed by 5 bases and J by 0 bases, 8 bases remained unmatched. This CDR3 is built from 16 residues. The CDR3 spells CASSELDRGYSYEQYF. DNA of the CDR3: TGTGCCAGCTCAGAACTGGACAGGGGCTACTCCTACGAGCAGTACTTC.

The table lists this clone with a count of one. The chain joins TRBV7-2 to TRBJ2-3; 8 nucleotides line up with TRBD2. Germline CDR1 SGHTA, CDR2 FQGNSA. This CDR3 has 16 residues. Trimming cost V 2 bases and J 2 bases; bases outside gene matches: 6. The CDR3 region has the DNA TGTGCCAGCAGCTTAAATGGCGGGGGGTCCACAGATACGCAGTATTTT. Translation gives CASSLNGGGSTDTQYF.

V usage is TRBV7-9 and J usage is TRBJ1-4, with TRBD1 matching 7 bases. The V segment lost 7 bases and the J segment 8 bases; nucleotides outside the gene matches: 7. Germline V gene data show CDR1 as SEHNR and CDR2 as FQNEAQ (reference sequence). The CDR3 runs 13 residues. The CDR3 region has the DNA TGTGCCAGCACCGGGACAGTCAACGAAAAACTGTTTTTT. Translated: CASTGTVNEKLFF.

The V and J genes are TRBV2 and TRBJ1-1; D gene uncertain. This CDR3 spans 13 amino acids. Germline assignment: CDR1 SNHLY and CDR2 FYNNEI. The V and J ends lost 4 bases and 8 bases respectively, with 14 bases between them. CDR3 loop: CASSVLGGLEAFF. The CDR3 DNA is TGTGCCAGCAGTGTTTTGGGCGGACTCGAAGCTTTCTTT.

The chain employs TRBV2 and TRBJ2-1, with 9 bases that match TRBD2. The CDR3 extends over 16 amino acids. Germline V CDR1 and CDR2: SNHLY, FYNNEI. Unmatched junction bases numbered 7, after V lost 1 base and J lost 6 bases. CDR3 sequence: CASSEDGGRAGNEQFF. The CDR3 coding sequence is TGTGCCAGCAGTGAAGACGGCGGGAGGGCCGGCAATGAGCAGTTCTTC.

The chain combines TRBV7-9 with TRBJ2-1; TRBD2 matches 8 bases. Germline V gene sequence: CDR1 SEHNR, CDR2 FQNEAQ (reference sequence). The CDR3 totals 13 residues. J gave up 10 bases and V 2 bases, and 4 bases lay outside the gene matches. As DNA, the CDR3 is TGTGCCAGCAGCTTACCAGCGGGAGAGGAGCAGTTCTTC. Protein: CASSLPAGEEQFF.

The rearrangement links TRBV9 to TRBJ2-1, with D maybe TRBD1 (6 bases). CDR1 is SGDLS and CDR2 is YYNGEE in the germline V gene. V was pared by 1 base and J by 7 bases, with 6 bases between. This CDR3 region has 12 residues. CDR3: CASSVQGNEQFF. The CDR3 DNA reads TGTGCCAGCAGCGTACAGGGGAATGAGCAGTTCTTC.

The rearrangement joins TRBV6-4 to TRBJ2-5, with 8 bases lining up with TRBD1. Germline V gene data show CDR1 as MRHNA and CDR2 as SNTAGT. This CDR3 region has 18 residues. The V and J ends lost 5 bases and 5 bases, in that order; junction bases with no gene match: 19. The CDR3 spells CASSNKNIKMDREETQYF. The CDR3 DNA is TGTGCCAGCAGTAATAAAAATATTAAAATGGACAGGGAGGAGACCCAGTACTTC.

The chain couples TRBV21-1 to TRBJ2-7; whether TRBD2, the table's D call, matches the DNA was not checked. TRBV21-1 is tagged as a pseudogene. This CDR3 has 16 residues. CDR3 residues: CASSPRVGILIYEQYF. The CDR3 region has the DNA TGTGCCAGCAGCCCGCGTGTCGGGATCCTAATATACGAGCAGTACTTC.

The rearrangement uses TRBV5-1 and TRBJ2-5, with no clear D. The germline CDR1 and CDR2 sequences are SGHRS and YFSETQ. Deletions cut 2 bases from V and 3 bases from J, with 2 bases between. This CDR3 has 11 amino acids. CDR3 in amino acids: CASSFKETQYF. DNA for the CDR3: TGCGCCAGCAGCTTTAAAGAGACCCAGTACTTC.

This CDR3 reads CASSLIWGGKESQPQHF. DNA for the CDR3: TGTGCCAGCAGTTTAATTTGGGGCGGGAAAGAATCTCAGCCCCAGCATTTT. V is TRBV27 and J is TRBJ1-5, with a weak D call TRBD1 (5 bases). The V end lost 2 bases, the J end lost 6 bases, and 20 bases lay between the germline ends. The CDR3 has 17 amino acids. Germline CDR1 reads MNHEY; CDR2 reads SMNVEV (reference sequence).

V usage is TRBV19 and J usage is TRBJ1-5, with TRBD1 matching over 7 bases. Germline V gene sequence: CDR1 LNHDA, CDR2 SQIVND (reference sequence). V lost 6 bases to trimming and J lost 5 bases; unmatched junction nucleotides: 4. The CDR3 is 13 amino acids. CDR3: CASRDRPHQPQHF. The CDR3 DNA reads TGTGCCAGTAGGGACAGGCCCCATCAGCCCCAGCATTTT.